The next 6 T cell receptor beta chains were all read from a single sample in a study of cytomegalovirus exposure and HLA in healthy donors. Primers included in the PCR were 60 Vbeta and 13 Jbeta primers. The table came from immunoSEQ multiplex PCR; TCRdb's copy has only in-frame clones and leaves some out. This sample has some 70,000 clones, with around 72% found just once. The sample comprised PBMCs. Every receptor here comes from a male donor in good health and CMV-seropositive.

The V gene is TRBV9, the J gene TRBJ1-1, with 9 nucleotides matching TRBD1. J lost 7 bases, V lost 3 bases, and 7 bases had no gene match. In germline, CDR1 is SGDLS, CDR2 YYNGEE. The CDR3 is made up of 14 amino acids. The chain's CDR3 is CASSAPGDRDEAFF. The CDR3 bases are TGTGCCAGCAGCGCCCCGGGGGACAGGGATGAAGCTTTCTTT.

The chain's CDR3 is CATSTPTGGADTQYF. CDR3 bases: TGTGCCACCAGCACTCCCACGGGCGGGGCAGATACGCAGTATTTT. The chain has TRBV15 and TRBJ2-3, with D tentatively TRBD2 (6 bases). The CDR3 is made up of 15 amino acids. Germline V gene data show CDR1 as LNHNV and CDR2 as YYDKDF (reference sequence). V was shortened by 4 bases and J by 4 bases, with 15 bases between the two germline ends.

This clone is a singleton in its sample. This chain links TRBV2 with TRBJ1-5; possibly TRBD1 for D (5 bases). The germline V gene encodes CDR1 SNHLY and CDR2 FYNNEI. Trimming removed 6 bases at V and 0 bases at J, with 9 bases between. The CDR3 totals 14 residues. Here the CDR3 DNA reads TGTGCCAGCAGCCGAGACAGTAGCAATCAGCCCCAGCATTTT. Translation: CASSRDSSNQPQHF.

This clone has a handful of counts. This rearrangement joins TRBV30 to TRBJ2-1, with 14 bases aligning to TRBD2. This CDR3 has 16 amino acids. Trimming at V came to 5 bases and at J to 6 bases, leaving 9 bases not matched to a gene. Germline V gene data show CDR1 as GTSNPN and CDR2 as SVGIG (reference sequence). CDR3 residues: CAWSPGLAGDLNEQFF. For the CDR3, the DNA is TGTGCCTGGTCACCGGGACTAGCGGGAGATCTCAATGAGCAGTTCTTC.

CDR3 in amino acids: CASSDLGVAPPSTNEKLFF. The CDR3 bases are TGTGCCAGCAGTGACCTAGGTGTGGCCCCACCTTCAACTAATGAAAAACTGTTTTTT. The chain joins TRBV6-4 to TRBJ1-4, with D uncertain. The V end lost 2 bases, the J end lost 0 bases, and 19 bases lay between the germline ends. In germline, CDR1 is MRHNA, CDR2 SNTAGT. CDR3 size: 19 residues.

The chain couples TRBV11-2 to TRBJ1-1; tentative D call: TRBD1 (6 bases). With 1 base removed from V and 5 bases from J, the gap between germline ends came to 11 bases. The germline V gene has CDR1 SGHAT and CDR2 FQNNGV. The CDR3 totals 14 residues. CDR3 DNA sequence: TGTGCCAGCAGCTTAGCACAGGGAAGGACTGAAGCTTTCTTT. Translating gives CASSLAQGRTEAFF.